Here is one TCR beta chain with its context. Germline assignment: CDR1 SGHTA and CDR2 FQGNSA. V lost 3 bases and J lost 6; bases outside the gene matches: 5. This CDR3 contains 15 residues. In the original analysis: Estimation of nucleated cell counts relied on the amplification of reference gene primers. Sequencing was performed with immunoSEQ multiplex PCR; in TCRdb, only in-frame clones are kept and a portion is missing. The DNA gave D and trimming, while V, J and clone size come from that table. The table lists 250,000 or so clones, about 90% of them singletons. The entry originates in a study of blood T cell repertoires in COVID-19. Looking at the study overall: COVID-19 samples from acute and convalescent phases originated in the United States, Italy and Spain.

Patients of the Seattle cohort, enrolled during active infection, were followed longitudinally. Source material: peripheral blood. The clonotype comes from a woman aged 60-75 years with COVID-19, enrolled during active disease. The gene calls are TRBV7-2 and TRBJ2-1, with 10 bases identical to TRBD1. The DNA of the CDR3 is TGTGCCAGCAGCTTTCTTCGGGACAGGGGCAATGAGCAGTTCTTC. Translation: CASSFLRDRGNEQFF.